The source of this T cell receptor (beta chain) is a study of early T cells in non-severe SARS-CoV-2 infection. TCRdb re-derived calls from the 5' RACE reads in MiXCR, one entry per CDR3 protein. This sample carries roughly 61,000 distinct CDR3 sequences, 11% of them seen once, and the ten largest clones take 1.7%. This clonotype was seen repeatedly, ten times or more. The CDR3 has 15 residues. V lost 4 bases, J lost 7 bases, and 5 bases stayed unmatched. Germline values: CDR1 SGHVS, CDR2 FQNEAQ. This TCR derives from an adult who was a healthcare worker with PCR-confirmed SARS-CoV-2 infection or an uninfected control (not recorded which). V usage is TRBV7-8 and J usage is TRBJ1-6; 9 positions agree with TRBD1. Input material: whole blood. The CDR3 nucleotides are TGTGCCAGCAGCTCGGGACAGGGACGGAATTCACCCCTCCACTTT. It encodes CASSSGQGRNSPLHF.